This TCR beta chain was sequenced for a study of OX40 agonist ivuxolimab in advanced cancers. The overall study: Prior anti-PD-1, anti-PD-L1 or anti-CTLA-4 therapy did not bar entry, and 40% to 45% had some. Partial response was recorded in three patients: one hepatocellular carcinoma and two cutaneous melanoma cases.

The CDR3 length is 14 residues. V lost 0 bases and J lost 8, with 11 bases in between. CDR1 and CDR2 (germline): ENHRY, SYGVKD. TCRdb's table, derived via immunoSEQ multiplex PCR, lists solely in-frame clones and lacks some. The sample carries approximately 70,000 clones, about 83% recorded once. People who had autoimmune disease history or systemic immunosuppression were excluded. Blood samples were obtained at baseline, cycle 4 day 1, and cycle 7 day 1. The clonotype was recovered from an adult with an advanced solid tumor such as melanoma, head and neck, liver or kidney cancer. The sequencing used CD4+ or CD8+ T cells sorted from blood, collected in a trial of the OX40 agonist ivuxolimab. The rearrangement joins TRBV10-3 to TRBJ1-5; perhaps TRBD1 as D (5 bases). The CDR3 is CAISESGASEPQHF. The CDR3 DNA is TGTGCCATCAGTGAGTCTGGGGCCTCGGAGCCCCAGCATTTT.